The 10 T cell receptor beta chains reported below all come from one sample, sequenced in a study of blood T cell repertoires in COVID-19 (TCRdb year 2020). Library generation was performed with the immunoSEQ multiplex PCR assay. The immuneACCESS repertoire file appears here via TCRdb, limited to in-frame rearrangements. These files lack a portion of the clones; in checked studies, under half of the deficit traces to unresolved V genes, and the cause of the others is not known. The sample table lists roughly 250,000 clones, around four fifths of them with a count of one. The ten most abundant clones make up roughly 4% of the sample. The sample comprised peripheral blood. All receptors come from a man in his forties or fifties with acute or convalescent COVID-19.

The chain carries TRBV11-3 and TRBJ2-7, with 8 bases fitting TRBD1. This CDR3 region has 15 residues. Germline CDR1 is SGHNT and CDR2 is YENEEA. V trimming: 4 bases; J trimming: 6 bases; junction bases outside the gene matches: 11. The CDR3 protein is CASSSGQALRREQYF. The CDR3 DNA reads TGTGCCAGCAGCTCGGGACAGGCGCTCCGACGCGAGCAGTACTTC.

CDR3 bases: TGTGCCACCAGTCATAACACCGGGGAGCTGTTTTTT. Protein product: CATSHNTGELFF. The chain joins TRBV24-1 to TRBJ2-2; D gene unclear. This CDR3 has 12 amino acids. V was cut by 6 bases and J by 2 bases, with 3 bases left in between. Germline V lookup: CDR1 KGHDR, CDR2 SFDVKD.

CDR3 DNA: TGTGCCAGCAGCTCCCCTTTAGCGGGACCCAATGAGCAGTTCTTC. Its translation is CASSSPLAGPNEQFF. V usage is TRBV7-6 and J usage is TRBJ2-1; 8 bases fit TRBD2. V dropped 4 bases and J dropped 6; count of bases not matched to a gene: 8. The CDR3 consists of 15 residues. CDR1 and CDR2 from the germline V gene are SGHVS and FNYEAQ.

This sequence joins TRBV7-8 and TRBJ1-2; D not resolved. V was cut by 1 base and J by 0 bases, with 9 bases left in between. The CDR3 loop spans 15 amino acids. From germline, CDR1 is SGHVS and CDR2 FQNEAQ. As DNA, the CDR3 is TGTGCCAGCAGCTTAGGAGAGGAATCTAACTATGGCTACACCTTC. This encodes CASSLGEESNYGYTF.

The rearrangement joins TRBV19 to TRBJ1-5; TRBD1 aligns across 7 bases. Germline CDR1 LNHDA, CDR2 SQIVND (reference sequence). The length of the CDR3 is 15 residues. The trim removed 6 bases at V and 2 bases at J, leaving 7 bases unmatched. CDR3 DNA: TGTGCCAGTAGAGGGAAGGGGGCTGGCAATCAGCCCCAGCATTTT. Its translation: CASRGKGAGNQPQHF.

The chain is built from TRBV11-2 and TRBJ2-5; no clear D. V lost 5 bases and J lost 2, with 3 bases in between. Germline V lookup: CDR1 SGHAT, CDR2 FQNNGV. CDR3 length: 11 residues. The chain's CDR3 is CASSRQETQYF. Written as DNA, the CDR3 is TGTGCCAGCAGCCGTCAAGAGACCCAGTACTTC.

This chain joins TRBV2 and TRBJ2-3; TRBD2 aligns across 11 bases. V dropped 4 bases and J dropped 2; count of bases not matched to a gene: 8. The CDR3 contains 17 residues. Germline values: CDR1 SNHLY, CDR2 FYNNEI. Written as DNA, the CDR3 is TGTGCCAGCAGTGGGAAGGGGACTAGCGGATTCACAGATACGCAGTATTTT. Its translation is CASSGKGTSGFTDTQYF.

The rearrangement joins TRBV11-2 to TRBJ2-5; TRBD2 aligns across 8 bases. This CDR3 contains 14 residues. V was clipped by 7 bases and J by 7 bases; unmatched bases: 11. Germline V gene data show CDR1 as SGHAT and CDR2 as FQNNGV. The chain's CDR3 is CASIPGVSGGTQYF. The CDR3 DNA is TGTGCCAGCATCCCAGGGGTGAGCGGGGGGACCCAGTACTTC.

V and J are TRBV19 and TRBJ2-5, with a possible D match to TRBD2 (6 bases). V dropped 3 bases and J dropped 4 bases, with 12 bases sitting between them. The CDR3 totals 14 residues. Germline V gene sequence: CDR1 LNHDA, CDR2 SQIVND (reference sequence). CDR3 region: CASSIRRDRETQYF. CDR3 coding DNA: TGTGCCAGTAGTATCAGGCGGGACCGAGAGACCCAGTACTTC. The variable domain in full, completed from reference TRBV19 and TRBJ2-5, reads DGGITQSPKYLFRKEGQNVTLSCEQNLNHDAMYWYRQDPGQGLRLIYYSQIVNDFQKGDIAEGYSVSREKKESFPLTVTSAQKNPTAFYLCASSIRRDRETQYFGPGTRLLVL.

The rearrangement uses TRBV11-2 and TRBJ1-1; D gene unclear. Germline CDR1 SGHAT, CDR2 FQNNGV. There are 13 residues in the CDR3. The V end was cut by 5 bases, the J end by 0 bases, with 7 bases between. CDR3 sequence: CASSPRVNTEAFF. As DNA, the CDR3 is TGTGCCAGCAGCCCGCGGGTGAACACTGAAGCTTTCTTT.